This T cell receptor beta chain came from a study of identical twins. A universal primer site arose from template switching, and cDNA bore unique molecular identifiers. TCRdb re-derived calls from the 5' RACE reads in MiXCR, one entry per CDR3 protein. The sample shows about 890,000 distinct CDR3 sequences, over 9% of them seen only once. The CDR3 is 14 amino acids. Germline V gene lookup returns CDR1 SSHAT and CDR2 FNYEAQ (reference sequence). The germline V and J ends were trimmed by 5 bases and 8 bases, with 16 bases remaining between them. The same specimen was also included in a second study, on yellow fever vaccine responses in identical twins.

This chain uses TRBV7-7 with TRBJ2-1; TRBD2 is a possible D gene (6 bases). This clonotype originated in a woman aged 18-29 years in good health. The sequenced sample consisted of PBMCs. The CDR3 region is CASSRFRGGDEQFF. The CDR3 bases are TGTGCCAGCAGCCGATTCCGGGGAGGCGATGAGCAGTTCTTC.